This TCR beta chain was captured in a study of metastatic and nonmetastatic thyroid tumors. For the study at large: Across peripheral blood and tumor or nodule tissue samples taken from malignant and benign thyroid patients, the repertoires were compared with one another. Study results and limitations: Reports indicated that malignant thyroid tumors showed significantly higher TCR beta diversity than benign nodules did, in blood and tumor.

A remark on this clone: Its antigen is unidentified. Sequence at one end of the junction differs from germline and may be a read error. Other DNA sequences from this sample encode an identical CDR3 as well.

TCRdb recomputed clones from the PCR reads via MiXCR. Altogether about 5,400 clones are present, approximately 40% being singletons, with the ten largest covering just over 35%. Patients were all untreated before their thyroid surgery. This CDR3 comprises 13 residues. Per germline, CDR1 GTSNPN and CDR2 SVGIG (reference sequence). The rearrangement uses TRBV30 and TRBJ1-6; 8 nucleotides line up with TRBD1. This clonotype was obtained from a female donor with papillary thyroid cancer or a benign thyroid nodule (not recorded which). Some clones in this sample may be carry-over from other donors' samples. The material sequenced was adjacent normal tissue. The DNA of the CDR3 is TGCGCCTGGAGCGCTGGGACAGGTTCACCCCTCCACTTT. As protein: CAWSAGTGSPLHF.